The table lists the clone carrying this TCR beta chain with many counts. From the 5' RACE reads, TCRdb called clonotypes with MiXCR, one entry per CDR3 protein. Counted here are 250,000 to 400,000 distinct CDR3 sequences, about 4.5% occurring once; the ten biggest clones make up 19%. This entry belongs to a study of T cells after yellow fever vaccination. The receptor's source is a man between 18 and 29 years old who received the YFV17D yellow fever vaccine. Sequences were derived from PBMCs, sampled 15 days after the yellow fever booster vaccination.

This CDR3 reads CASTRGANTEAFF. The CDR3 bases are TGTGCCAGCACCCGAGGAGCGAACACTGAAGCTTTCTTT. The V and J genes are TRBV7-6 and TRBJ1-1; D not certain. Germline lookup yields CDR1 SGHVS and CDR2 FNYEAQ. Deletions cut 7 bases from V and 1 base from J, with 10 bases between. The CDR3 runs to 13 residues.